The clone carrying this T cell receptor beta chain came up once. The authors' processing: Reference gene primer amplification gave estimated nucleated cell counts. The table came from immunoSEQ multiplex PCR; TCRdb's copy has only in-frame clones and leaves some out. That table gives V, J and clone size, and the DNA gave D and trimming. The table includes 150,000 to 200,000 clones, around 80% detected once. The Seattle patients, enrolled during active infection, were followed longitudinally. The data are from a study of blood T cell repertoires in COVID-19. Overall study context: Both acute and convalescent COVID-19 samples were obtained from the United States, Italy and Spain. PBMCs, B-cell-depleted T cells, or T cells provided the cDNA or gDNA that made up the material.

Germline V gives CDR1 LNHDA, CDR2 SQIVND (reference sequence). This CDR3 region has 14 residues. Trimming cost V 6 bases and J 9 bases, with 15 bases left between them. Sequencing was done on a sample of peripheral blood. This TCR came from a woman in her thirties or forties with COVID-19, enrolled during active disease. The chain combines TRBV19 with TRBJ1-6; TRBD1 might be the D (6 bases). CDR3 nucleotides: TGTGCCAGTAGAGTACAGGGAATTCGTTCACCCCTCCACTTT. Amino acids: CASRVQGIRSPLHF.